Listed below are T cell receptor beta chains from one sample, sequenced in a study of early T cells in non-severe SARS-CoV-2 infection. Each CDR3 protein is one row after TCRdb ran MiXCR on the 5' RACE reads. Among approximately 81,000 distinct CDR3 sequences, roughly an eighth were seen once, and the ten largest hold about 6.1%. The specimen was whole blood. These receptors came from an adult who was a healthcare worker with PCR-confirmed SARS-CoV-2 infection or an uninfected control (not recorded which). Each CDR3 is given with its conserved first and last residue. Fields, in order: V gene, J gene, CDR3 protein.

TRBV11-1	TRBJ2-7	CASSPRQGPYEQYF
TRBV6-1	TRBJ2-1	CASSWRETGLDEQFF
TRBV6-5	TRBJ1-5	CASRTGLYSNQPQHF
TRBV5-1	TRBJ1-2	CASSQSPGNYGYTF
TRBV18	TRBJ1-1	CASTQHEGTEAFF
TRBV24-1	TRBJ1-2	CATSARDRDYGYTF
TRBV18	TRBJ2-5	CASSPVLKVETQYF
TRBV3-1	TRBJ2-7	CASSQGTSPYEQYF
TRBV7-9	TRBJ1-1	CATQSNHVNTEAFF
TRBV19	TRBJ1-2	CASSTPGQLNGYTF
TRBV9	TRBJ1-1	CASSVSDLEAFF
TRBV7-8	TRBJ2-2	CASSLAGGPFLTGELFF
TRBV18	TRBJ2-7	CASSPGTGPYEQYF
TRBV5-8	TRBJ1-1	CASSPPTTTQGAFF
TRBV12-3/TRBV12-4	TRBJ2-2	CASSFQQVHGELFF
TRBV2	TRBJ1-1	CASSYGTMGEAFF
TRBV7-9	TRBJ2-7	CASSLAPGEQYF
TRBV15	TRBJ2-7	CATSREPGQGPFRPHEQYF
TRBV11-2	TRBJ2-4	CASSRRGQTQNIQYF
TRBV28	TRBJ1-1	CASSPGTGAGGAFF
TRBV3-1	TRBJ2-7	CASSHPGSTYEQYF
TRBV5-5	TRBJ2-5	CASSMGPSGGPQETQYF
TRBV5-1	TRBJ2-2	CASSPDSLRELFF
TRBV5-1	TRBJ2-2	CASSLGWATGELFF
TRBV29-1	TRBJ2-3	CSAGGTGTDTQYF
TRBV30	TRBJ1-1	CAWSAWDRETEAFF
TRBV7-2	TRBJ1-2	CASTLEAGNYGYTF
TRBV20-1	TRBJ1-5	CSASAPGGGTQPQHF
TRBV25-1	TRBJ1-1	CASSDWRVNTEAFF
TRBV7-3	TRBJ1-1	CASSVTPSGGAFF
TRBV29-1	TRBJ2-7	CSIWGRGPYEQYF
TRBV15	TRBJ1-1	CATSRDRRGRLNTEAFF
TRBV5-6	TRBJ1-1	CASSLGAWGTEAFF
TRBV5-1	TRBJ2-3	CASSLAGLALNTQYF
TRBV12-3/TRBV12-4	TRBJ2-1	CASSSSMVAGDNEQFF
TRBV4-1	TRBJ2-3	CASSQGVAGGLNTQYF
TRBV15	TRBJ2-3	CATSRDRGIGPDTQYF
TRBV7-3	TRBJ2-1	CASSALAGGHGEQFF
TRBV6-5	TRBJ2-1	CASRPQGPSRYNEQFF
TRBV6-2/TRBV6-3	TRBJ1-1	CASSSQDTNTEAFF
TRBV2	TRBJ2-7	CASREPDRRRVYEQYF
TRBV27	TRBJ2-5	CASSLGPPRWETQYF
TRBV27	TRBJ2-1	CASSLPGLAKRDEQFF
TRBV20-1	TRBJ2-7	CSATGPGGEQYF
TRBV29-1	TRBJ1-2	CSVGGQGNYGYTF
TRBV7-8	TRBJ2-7	CASSSPTRDRSYEQYF
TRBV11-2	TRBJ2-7	CASRDHTGGGNYEQYF
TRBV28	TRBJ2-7	CASRSGIGYEQYF
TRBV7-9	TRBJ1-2	CASSLEQGRQEGYTF
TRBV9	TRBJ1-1	CASSDTWFGGTEAFF
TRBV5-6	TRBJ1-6	CASSLPEYSTLHF
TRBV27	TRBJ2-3	CASSSQSPSTQYF
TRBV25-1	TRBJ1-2	CASSEYRGGYGYTF
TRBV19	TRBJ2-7	CASSINRVNEQYF
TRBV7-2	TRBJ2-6	CASSFGGAGANVLTF
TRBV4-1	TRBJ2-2	CASSQVGRGGELFF
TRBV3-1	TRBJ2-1	CASSQRGGPYNEQFF
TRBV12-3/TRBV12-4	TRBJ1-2	CASSPGEGRHYGYTF
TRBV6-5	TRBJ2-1	CASRSTGGLHNEQFF